This TCR beta chain was identified in a study of technical replicates of blood from several donors. The CDR3 contains 13 residues. Trimming shortened V by 1 base and J by 4 bases, and 7 bases separated the two germline ends. Germline CDR1 MGHRA, CDR2 YSYEKL. Measured with immunoSEQ multiplex PCR; TCRdb has only the in-frame clones, and not every one. This sample has about 90,000 clones, with just under 95% found just once. The receptor was derived from a human donor in good health. Sequenced sample: T cells isolated from PBMCs. The chain joins TRBV4-1 to TRBJ1-2; no definite D call. The CDR3 nucleotides read TGCGCCAGCAGCCAAGCCAGGTCCTATGGCTACACCTTC. This encodes CASSQARSYGYTF.